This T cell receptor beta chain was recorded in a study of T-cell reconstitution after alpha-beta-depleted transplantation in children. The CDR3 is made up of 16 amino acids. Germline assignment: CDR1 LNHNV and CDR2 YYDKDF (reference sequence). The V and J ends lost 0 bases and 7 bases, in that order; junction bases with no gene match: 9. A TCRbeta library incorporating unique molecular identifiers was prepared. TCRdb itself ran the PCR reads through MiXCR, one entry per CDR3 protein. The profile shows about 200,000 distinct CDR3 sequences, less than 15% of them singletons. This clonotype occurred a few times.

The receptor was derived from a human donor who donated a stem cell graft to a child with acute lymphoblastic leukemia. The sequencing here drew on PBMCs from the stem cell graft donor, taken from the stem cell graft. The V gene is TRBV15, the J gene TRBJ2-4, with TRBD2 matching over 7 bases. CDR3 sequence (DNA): TGTGCCACCAGCAGAGATTGGGGGAGGGACCAGAACATTCAGTACTTC. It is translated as CATSRDWGRDQNIQYF.